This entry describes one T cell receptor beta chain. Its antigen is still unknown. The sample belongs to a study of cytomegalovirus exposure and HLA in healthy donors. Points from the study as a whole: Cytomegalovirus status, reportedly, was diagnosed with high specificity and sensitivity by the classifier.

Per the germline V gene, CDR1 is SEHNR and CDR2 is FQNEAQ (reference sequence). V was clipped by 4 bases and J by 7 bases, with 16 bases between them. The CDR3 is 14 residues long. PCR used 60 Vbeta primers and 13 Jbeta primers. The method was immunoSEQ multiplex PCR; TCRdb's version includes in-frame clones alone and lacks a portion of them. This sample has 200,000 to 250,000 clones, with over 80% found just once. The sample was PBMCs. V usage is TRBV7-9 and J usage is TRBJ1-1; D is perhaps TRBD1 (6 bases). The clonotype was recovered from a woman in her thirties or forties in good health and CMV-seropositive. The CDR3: CASSYQQTGFEAFF. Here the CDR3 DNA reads TGTGCCAGCAGCTACCAACAGACAGGTTTTGAAGCTTTCTTT.